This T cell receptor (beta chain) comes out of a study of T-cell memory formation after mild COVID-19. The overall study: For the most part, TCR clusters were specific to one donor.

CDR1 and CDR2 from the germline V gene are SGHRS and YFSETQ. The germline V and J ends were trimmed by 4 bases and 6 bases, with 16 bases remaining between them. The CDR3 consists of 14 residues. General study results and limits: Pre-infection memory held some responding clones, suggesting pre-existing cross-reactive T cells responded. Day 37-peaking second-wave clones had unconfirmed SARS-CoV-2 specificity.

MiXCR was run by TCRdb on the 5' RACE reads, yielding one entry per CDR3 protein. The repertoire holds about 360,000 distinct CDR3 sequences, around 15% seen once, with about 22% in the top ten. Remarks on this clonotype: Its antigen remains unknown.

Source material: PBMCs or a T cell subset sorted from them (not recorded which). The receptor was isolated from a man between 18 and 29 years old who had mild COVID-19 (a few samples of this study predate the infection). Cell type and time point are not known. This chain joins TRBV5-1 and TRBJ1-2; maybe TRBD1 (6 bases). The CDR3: CASSQTGNSDGYTF. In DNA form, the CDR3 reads TGCGCCAGCAGCCAAACAGGGAATTCGGATGGCTACACCTTC.